In this sample, the clone carrying this T cell receptor (beta chain) turned up many times. No antigen is known for it. This record comes from a study of T cell repertoires in cytomegalovirus infection. The CDR3 covers 15 residues. Germline CDR1 is SGHTA and CDR2 is FQGNSA. Trimming cost V 5 bases and J 3 bases, with 14 bases left between them. TCRdb re-called the reads through MiXCR, storing one row per CDR3 protein. In the table there are about 830,000 distinct CDR3 sequences, approximately 32% of which are singletons. The chain recombines TRBV7-2 with TRBJ1-5; D gene unclear. Source: cultured CD8+ T cells from PBMCs, taken from culture after CMV antigen stimulation. The TCR comes from a human donor in good health (CMV status not recorded). Some clones in this sample may be carry-over from other donors' samples. The CDR3 here is CASSPSPTPNQPQHF. The DNA for the CDR3 is TGTGCCAGCAGCCCTTCCCCGACACCCAATCAGCCCCAGCATTTT. The whole variable domain, remainder taken from reference TRBV7-2 and TRBJ1-5, is GAGVSQSPSNKVTEKGKDVELRCDPISGHTALYWYRQSLGQGLEFLIYFQGNSAPDKSGLPSDRFSAERTGGSVSTLTIQRTQQEDSAVYLCASSPSPTPNQPQHFGDGTRLSIL.